Shown below are 29 T cell receptor beta chains from a single sample sequenced in a study of blood T cell repertoires in COVID-19. Produced via immunoSEQ multiplex PCR; TCRdb's table is partial and in-frame only. Here the sample spans a few hundred thousand clones, 90% being singletons. The specimen was PBMCs or T cells enriched from blood (not recorded which). These receptors were obtained from a man aged 25 to 45 who had been exposed to COVID-19.

CDR3 loop: CASSLIGGLNTQYF. The CDR3 region has the DNA TGTGCCAGCAGCTTGATTGGCGGGTTGAATACGCAGTATTTT. This chain uses TRBV5-5 with TRBJ2-3, with D perhaps matching TRBD2 (5 bases). The germline V and J ends were trimmed by 1 base and 7 bases, with 13 bases remaining between them. Germline V gene sequence: CDR1 SGHKS, CDR2 YYEKEE (reference sequence). There are 14 residues in the CDR3.

J is TRBJ2-7 and V is TRBV6-5; TRBD1 aligns across 8 bases. Trimming cost V 6 bases and J 2 bases; bases outside gene matches: 6. Per germline, CDR1 MNHEY and CDR2 SVGAGI. The CDR3 runs to 14 residues. This CDR3 is CASRAGTGAYEQYF. The CDR3 DNA is TGTGCCAGCAGAGCCGGGACAGGAGCCTACGAGCAGTACTTC.

This clone was recorded a few times. The chain combines TRBV15 with TRBJ2-7; 7 bases agree with TRBD1. Unmatched junction bases numbered 13, after V lost 4 bases and J lost 4 bases. CDR1 is LNHNV, CDR2 YYDKDF, per germline (reference sequence). This CDR3 has 16 residues. DNA of the CDR3: TGTGCCACCAGCACCGCTGTCGGGACAGAGCAGTACGAGCAGTACTTC. This sequence encodes CATSTAVGTEQYEQYF.

The V gene is TRBV5-1, the J gene TRBJ1-2; TRBD1 agrees at 7 bases. The CDR3 is made up of 17 amino acids. Germline-derived CDR1 and CDR2 are SGHRS and YFSETQ. Trimming at V came to 1 base and at J to 7 bases, leaving 16 bases not matched to a gene. The chain's CDR3 is CASSLYPVKETGIGYTF. CDR3 bases: TGCGCCAGCAGCTTGTATCCCGTCAAAGAGACAGGGATTGGCTACACCTTC.

V usage is TRBV2 and J usage is TRBJ1-5; D perhaps matches TRBD1 (6 bases). The germline CDR1 and CDR2 sequences are SNHLY and FYNNEI. The CDR3 extends over 14 amino acids. The V end lost 5 bases, the J end lost 5 bases, and 13 bases lay between the germline ends. For the CDR3, the DNA is TGTGCCAGCAGTCAACAGGGCCCCGATCAGCCCCAGCATTTT. Translation: CASSQQGPDQPQHF.

This chain joins TRBV11-3 and TRBJ2-3; maybe TRBD2 (6 bases). Trimming took 5 bases from V and 2 from J, leaving 14 bases between them. Germline CDR1 reads SGHNT; CDR2 reads YENEEA. The CDR3 length is 15 residues. CDR3: CASSKSGGTTDTQYF. Written as DNA, the CDR3 is TGTGCCAGCAGCAAAAGTGGGGGGACCACAGATACGCAGTATTTT.

V is TRBV29-1 and J is TRBJ2-7, with a weak D call TRBD2 (6 bases). The CDR3 is 13 residues long. V lost 6 bases and J 6 bases, leaving 18 bases between the germline ends. Looked up from germline, CDR1 is SQVTM and CDR2 is ANQGSEA. The CDR3 DNA is TGCAGCGTGGCCTCCAATCTGGGGGGCGAGCAGTACTTC. Translation: CSVASNLGGEQYF.

This clone is a singleton in its sample. The V call is TRBV5-1, the J call TRBJ2-3; D might be TRBD1 (6 bases). V lost 2 bases to trimming and J lost 4 bases, with 17 bases between them. Germline V gives CDR1 SGHRS, CDR2 YFSETQ. The CDR3 runs to 16 residues. The CDR3 DNA follows: TGCGCCAGCAGCTTTCGGAGCGGATCAGGGGCAGATACGCAGTATTTT. It is translated as CASSFRSGSGADTQYF.

V gene TRBV30 combines with J gene TRBJ1-6; D gene uncertain. This CDR3 comprises 14 residues. V was cut by 2 bases and J by 10 bases, with 15 bases left in between. Per the germline V gene, CDR1 is GTSNPN and CDR2 is SVGIG (reference sequence). For the CDR3, the DNA is TGTGCCTGGAGTCTCGGCCCCCAGGCGTCACCCCTCCACTTT. Protein: CAWSLGPQASPLHF. The full variable domain, with the rest looked up from reference TRBV30 and TRBJ1-6, is SQTIHQWPATLVQPVGSPLSLECTVEGTSNPNLYWYRQAAGRGLQLLFYSVGIGQISSEVPQNLSASRPQDRQFILSSKKLLLSDSGFYLCAWSLGPQASPLHFGNGTRLTVT.

The gene calls are TRBV9 and TRBJ2-3; 8 bases align to TRBD2. V lost 4 bases, J lost 6 bases, and 7 bases stayed unmatched. CDR3 length: 14 residues. Germline V gene data show CDR1 as SGDLS and CDR2 as YYNGEE. In DNA form, the CDR3 reads TGTGCCAGCAGCACCGGACTAGCAGCCGATACGCAGTATTTT. Translating gives CASSTGLAADTQYF.

V usage is TRBV25-1 and J usage is TRBJ2-5; 11 nucleotides match TRBD2. The CDR3 consists of 14 residues. Germline loops: CDR1 MGHDK, CDR2 SYGVNS. V lost 3 bases to trimming and J lost 3 bases; unmatched junction nucleotides: 0. The CDR3 nucleotides are TGTGCCAGCAGTGAGGGACTAGCGGAAGAGACCCAGTACTTC. Its translation is CASSEGLAEETQYF.

This sequence joins TRBV5-6 and TRBJ1-2, with D tentatively TRBD1 (6 bases). CDR3 length equals 14 residues. The ends were cut back, 4 bases at V and 3 bases at J, with 13 bases in the middle. CDR1 SGHDT and CDR2 YYEEEE come from the germline V gene. The CDR3 DNA sequence: TGTGCCAGCAGCCCGTGGGGGACACACTATGGCTACACCTTC. It encodes CASSPWGTHYGYTF.

This chain joins TRBV29-1 and TRBJ2-1, with D perhaps TRBD1 (6 bases). Trimming removed 1 base from V and 4 bases from J, with 14 bases in between. The CDR3 is 15 residues long. Germline V gene lookup returns CDR1 SQVTM and CDR2 ANQGSEA. The CDR3 loop is CSVEGGGQGYNEQFF. In DNA, the CDR3 is TGCAGCGTTGAAGGGGGCGGGCAGGGGTACAATGAGCAGTTCTTC.

The chain links TRBV5-1 to TRBJ1-4, with TRBD1 identical over 9 bases. Per germline, CDR1 SGHRS and CDR2 YFSETQ. V lost 3 bases and J lost 0; bases outside the gene matches: 6. The length of the CDR3 is 17 residues. DNA of the CDR3: TGCGCCAGCAGCTCGGGACAGGGAGTTGCAACTAATGAAAAACTGTTTTTT. It specifies CASSSGQGVATNEKLFF. Together with reference TRBV5-1 and TRBJ1-4, the CDR3 gives the full variable domain: KAGVTQTPRYLIKTRGQQVTLSCSPISGHRSVSWYQQTPGQGLQFLFEYFSETQRNKGNFPGRFSGRQFSNSRSEMNVSTLELGDSALYLCASSSGQGVATNEKLFFGSGTQLSVL.

V and J are TRBV6-2 or TRBV6-3 and TRBJ1-2, with 7 bases lining up with TRBD1. The V segment lost 6 bases and the J segment 8 bases; nucleotides outside the gene matches: 15. Germline V gene lookup returns CDR1 MNHEY and CDR2 SVGEGT. The CDR3 has 15 residues. CDR3 amino acids: CASSPSPDRVRGYTF. As DNA, the CDR3 is TGTGCCAGCAGCCCCAGTCCCGACAGGGTCAGGGGCTACACCTTC.

The rearrangement uses TRBV9 and TRBJ1-2; TRBD1 matches at 8 bases. The length of the CDR3 is 16 residues. Germline CDR1 reads SGDLS; CDR2 reads YYNGEE. The V segment lost 4 bases and the J segment 5 bases; nucleotides outside the gene matches: 13. CDR3 amino acids: CASSPRPGTGRYGYTF. CDR3 nucleotides: TGTGCCAGCAGCCCTCGTCCCGGGACAGGAAGGTATGGCTACACCTTC.

A note on this clone: Other DNA sequences in the sample encode the same CDR3. This chain joins TRBV28 and TRBJ1-3, with D uncertain. V dropped 5 bases and J dropped 6 bases, with 11 bases sitting between them. CDR1 MDHEN and CDR2 SYDVKM come from the germline V gene. The CDR3 sequence is 13 residues long. CDR3 sequence: CASSPEVPNTIYF. The CDR3 DNA reads TGTGCCAGCAGTCCAGAGGTCCCAAACACCATATATTTT.

The chain uses TRBV5-1 and TRBJ2-5; 9 bases agree with TRBD2. The CDR3 is 15 amino acids. After removal of 5 bases from V and 3 bases from J, the junction contained 8 bases not matched to a gene. In germline, CDR1 is SGHRS, CDR2 YFSETQ. CDR3 DNA: TGCGCCAGCAGAAATAGCGGGGGAGGTGAAGAGACCCAGTACTTC. Its translation is CASRNSGGGEETQYF.

The CDR3 coding sequence is TGTGCCAGCAGCCCAAGGGGACAGGGGGAGAGATACGAGCAGTACTTC. Its protein is CASSPRGQGERYEQYF. The chain carries TRBV4-2 and TRBJ2-7; 11 bases fit TRBD1. The V segment lost 4 bases and the J segment 4 bases; nucleotides outside the gene matches: 9. Germline V gene sequence: CDR1 LGHNA, CDR2 YNFKEQ. The CDR3 is 16 residues long.

The rearrangement links TRBV29-1 to TRBJ1-1, with D perhaps TRBD1 (5 bases). Germline V gene lookup returns CDR1 SQVTM and CDR2 ANQGSEA. This CDR3 comprises 13 residues. The CDR3 here is CRAGAVMNTEAFF. The CDR3 DNA follows: TGCAGGGCTGGGGCGGTTATGAACACTGAAGCTTTCTTT.

Only a few counts were recorded for this clone. This rearrangement joins TRBV4-1 to TRBJ2-7, with D unclear. V gave up 4 bases and J gave up 3 bases, with 16 bases separating them. Germline V CDR1 and CDR2: MGHRA, YSYEKL. The CDR3 length is 15 residues. CDR3 sequence (DNA): TGCGCCAGCAGCCCCTCTTTAACGGGTAACTACGAGCAGTACTTC. Its protein is CASSPSLTGNYEQYF.

This clone was detected once. The V call is TRBV6-5, the J call TRBJ1-2, with TRBD1 matching 9 bases. Germline CDR1 MNHEY, CDR2 SVGAGI. V lost 7 bases, J lost 6 bases, and 6 bases stayed unmatched. The CDR3 consists of 13 residues. The CDR3 region has the DNA TGTGCCAGCAAGGCACAGGGGGCGAATGGCTACACCTTC. It translates to CASKAQGANGYTF.

The V call is TRBV5-1, the J call TRBJ1-1, with unresolved D. Germline CDR1 is SGHRS and CDR2 is YFSETQ. The length of the CDR3 is 14 residues. Trimming took 7 bases from V and 0 from J, leaving 13 bases between them. The CDR3 nucleotides are TGCGCCAGCGGACGAGGCGGGATGAACACTGAAGCTTTCTTT. Amino acids: CASGRGGMNTEAFF.

This rearrangement joins TRBV5-8 to TRBJ1-1; D may be TRBD1 (5 bases). Trimming took 4 bases from V and 8 from J, leaving 15 bases between them. The CDR3 length is 13 residues. Germline CDR1 and CDR2: SGHTS and YDEGEE. DNA of the CDR3: TGTGCCAGCAGCCCGGACCTTAACAGGGAAGCTTTCTTT. Protein sequence: CASSPDLNREAFF. Complete variable domain (other parts from reference TRBV5-8 and TRBJ1-1): EAGVTQSPTHLIKTRGQQATLRCSPISGHTSVYWYQQALGLGLQFLLWYDEGEERNRGNFPPRFSGRQFPNYSSELNVNALELEDSALYLCASSPDLNREAFFGQGTRLTVV.

The chain links TRBV6-5 to TRBJ2-7; 7 bases map to TRBD2. The CDR3 is 12 residues long. CDR1 and CDR2 from the germline V gene are MNHEY and SVGAGI. The J segment lost 5 bases and the V segment lost 6 bases, leaving 4 bases of the junction unmatched. CDR3 bases: TGTGCCAGCAGGACTAGCCCCAACGAGCAGTACTTC. Translated, it gives CASRTSPNEQYF.

This chain uses TRBV7-9 with TRBJ1-2, with D perhaps TRBD1 (6 bases). With 5 bases removed from V and 6 bases from J, the gap between germline ends came to 13 bases. CDR3 length equals 13 residues. Germline assignment: CDR1 SEHNR and CDR2 FQNEAQ (reference sequence). CDR3 nucleotides: TGTGCCAGCAGCCCGGAGAACAGGGATGGCTACACCTTC. This translates into CASSPENRDGYTF.

The sample holds one count of this clone. The chain employs TRBV12-3 or TRBV12-4 and TRBJ1-5; D is possibly TRBD1 (6 bases). The germline V and J ends were trimmed by 4 bases and 6 bases, with 10 bases remaining between them. This CDR3 is built from 13 residues. The CDR3 DNA follows: TGTGCCAGCAGTTGGACAGAAATTCAGCCCCAGCATTTT. It encodes CASSWTEIQPQHF.

This chain links TRBV28 with TRBJ1-6; D is ambiguous. The length of the CDR3 is 14 residues. Trimming pared 3 bases from V and 5 bases from J, leaving 8 bases between. CDR1 is MDHEN, CDR2 SYDVKM, per germline. DNA for the CDR3: TGTGCCAGCAGTTTGGTACAGAATAATTCACCCCTCCACTTT. This gives the protein CASSLVQNNSPLHF.

The chain has TRBV7-6 and TRBJ2-3; D gene unclear. Per the germline V gene, CDR1 is SGHVS and CDR2 is FNYEAQ. CDR3 length equals 14 residues. With 3 bases removed from V and 4 bases from J, the gap between germline ends came to 11 bases. The CDR3 region is CASSFGQSPDTQYF. Written as DNA, the CDR3 is TGTGCCAGCAGCTTTGGTCAGTCCCCAGATACGCAGTATTTT.